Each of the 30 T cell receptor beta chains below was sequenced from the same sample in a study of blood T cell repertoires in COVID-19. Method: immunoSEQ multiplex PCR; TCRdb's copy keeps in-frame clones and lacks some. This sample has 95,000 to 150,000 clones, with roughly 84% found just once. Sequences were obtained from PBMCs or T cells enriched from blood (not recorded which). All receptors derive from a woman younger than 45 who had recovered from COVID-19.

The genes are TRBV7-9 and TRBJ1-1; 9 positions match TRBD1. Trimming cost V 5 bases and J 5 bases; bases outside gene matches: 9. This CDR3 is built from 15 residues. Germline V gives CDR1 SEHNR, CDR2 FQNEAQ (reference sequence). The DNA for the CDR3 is TGTGCCAGCAGCGGATACAGGGGGCGAAATACTGAAGCTTTCTTT. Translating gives CASSGYRGRNTEAFF.

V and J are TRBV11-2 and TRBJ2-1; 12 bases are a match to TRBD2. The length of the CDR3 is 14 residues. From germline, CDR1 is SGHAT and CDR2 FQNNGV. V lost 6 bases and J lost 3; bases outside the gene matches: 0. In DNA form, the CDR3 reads TGTGCCAGCAGGACTAGCGGGAGCTACAATGAGCAGTTCTTC. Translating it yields CASRTSGSYNEQFF.

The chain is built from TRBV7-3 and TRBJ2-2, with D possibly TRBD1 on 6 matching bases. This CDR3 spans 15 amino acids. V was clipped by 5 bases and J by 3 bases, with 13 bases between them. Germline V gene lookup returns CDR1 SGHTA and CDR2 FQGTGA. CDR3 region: CASSNRVIDTGELFF. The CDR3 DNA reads TGTGCCAGCAGCAACAGGGTTATTGACACCGGGGAGCTGTTTTTT.

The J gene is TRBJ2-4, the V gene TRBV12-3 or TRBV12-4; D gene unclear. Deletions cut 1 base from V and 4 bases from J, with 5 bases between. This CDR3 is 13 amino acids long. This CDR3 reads CASSLGQKNIQYF. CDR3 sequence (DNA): TGTGCCAGCAGTTTAGGGCAGAAAAACATTCAGTACTTC.

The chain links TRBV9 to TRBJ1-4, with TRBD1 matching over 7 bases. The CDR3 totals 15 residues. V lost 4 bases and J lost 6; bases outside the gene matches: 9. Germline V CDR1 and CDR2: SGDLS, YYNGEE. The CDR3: CASSLGPTGDEKLFF. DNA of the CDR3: TGTGCCAGCAGCTTGGGTCCTACAGGGGATGAAAAACTGTTTTTT. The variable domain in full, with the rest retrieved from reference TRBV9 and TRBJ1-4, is DSGVTQTPKHLITATGQRVTLRCSPRSGDLSVYWYQQSLDQGLQFLIQYYNGEERAKGNILERFSAQQFPDLHSELNLSSLELGDSALYFCASSLGPTGDEKLFFGSGTQLSVL.

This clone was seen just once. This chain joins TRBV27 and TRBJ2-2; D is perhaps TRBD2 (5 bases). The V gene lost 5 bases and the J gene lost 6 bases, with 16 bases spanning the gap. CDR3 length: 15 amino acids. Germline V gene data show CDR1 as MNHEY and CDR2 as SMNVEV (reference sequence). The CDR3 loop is CASSPKLGVPGELFF. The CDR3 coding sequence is TGTGCCAGCAGTCCCAAACTAGGAGTCCCCGGGGAGCTGTTTTTT.

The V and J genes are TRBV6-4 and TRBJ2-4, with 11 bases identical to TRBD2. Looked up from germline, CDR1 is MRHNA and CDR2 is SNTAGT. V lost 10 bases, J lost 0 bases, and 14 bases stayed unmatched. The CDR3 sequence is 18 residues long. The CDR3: CAIYGNSGRAKAKNIQYF. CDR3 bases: TGTGCCATTTACGGTAATAGCGGGAGGGCAAAAGCCAAAAACATTCAGTACTTC.

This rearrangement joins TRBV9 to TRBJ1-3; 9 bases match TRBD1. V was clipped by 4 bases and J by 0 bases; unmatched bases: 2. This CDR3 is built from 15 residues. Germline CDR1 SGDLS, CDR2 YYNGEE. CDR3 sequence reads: CASSRDRASGNTIYF. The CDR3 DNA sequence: TGTGCCAGCAGCCGGGACAGGGCCTCTGGAAACACCATATATTTT. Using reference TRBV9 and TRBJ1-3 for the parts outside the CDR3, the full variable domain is DSGVTQTPKHLITATGQRVTLRCSPRSGDLSVYWYQQSLDQGLQFLIQYYNGEERAKGNILERFSAQQFPDLHSELNLSSLELGDSALYFCASSRDRASGNTIYFGEGSWLTVV.

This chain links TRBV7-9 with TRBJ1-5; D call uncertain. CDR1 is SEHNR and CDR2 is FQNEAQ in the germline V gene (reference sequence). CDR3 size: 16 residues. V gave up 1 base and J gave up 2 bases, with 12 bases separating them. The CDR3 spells CASSLVAAWGNQPQHF. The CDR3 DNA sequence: TGTGCCAGCAGCTTAGTCGCGGCATGGGGCAATCAGCCCCAGCATTTT.

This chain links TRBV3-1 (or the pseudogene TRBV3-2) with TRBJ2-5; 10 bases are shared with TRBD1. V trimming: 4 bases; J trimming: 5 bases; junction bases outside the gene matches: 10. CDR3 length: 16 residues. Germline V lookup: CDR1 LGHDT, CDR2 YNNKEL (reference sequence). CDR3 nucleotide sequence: TGTGCCAGCAGCCGATGGACAGGGGGGGTCTTGGAGACCCAGTACTTC. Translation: CASSRWTGGVLETQYF.

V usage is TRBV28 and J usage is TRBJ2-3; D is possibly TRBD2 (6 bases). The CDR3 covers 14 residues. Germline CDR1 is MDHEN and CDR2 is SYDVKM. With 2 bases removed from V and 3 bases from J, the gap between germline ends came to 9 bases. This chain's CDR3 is CASSLQRATDTQYF. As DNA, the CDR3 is TGTGCCAGCAGTTTACAGCGGGCAACAGATACGCAGTATTTT.

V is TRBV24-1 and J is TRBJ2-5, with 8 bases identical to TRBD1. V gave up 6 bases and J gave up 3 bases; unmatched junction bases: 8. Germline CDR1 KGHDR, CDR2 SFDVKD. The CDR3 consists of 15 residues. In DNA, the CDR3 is TGTGCCACCAGTCGCGGCGGGACAGGCGAAGAGACCCAGTACTTC. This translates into CATSRGGTGEETQYF.

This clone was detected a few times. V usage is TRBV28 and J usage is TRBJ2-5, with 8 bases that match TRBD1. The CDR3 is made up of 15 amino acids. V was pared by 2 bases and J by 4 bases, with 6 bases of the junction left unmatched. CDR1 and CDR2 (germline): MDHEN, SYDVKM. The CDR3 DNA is TGTGCCAGCAGTTTACCGGGACAGGCGTCAGAGACCCAGTACTTC. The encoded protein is CASSLPGQASETQYF.

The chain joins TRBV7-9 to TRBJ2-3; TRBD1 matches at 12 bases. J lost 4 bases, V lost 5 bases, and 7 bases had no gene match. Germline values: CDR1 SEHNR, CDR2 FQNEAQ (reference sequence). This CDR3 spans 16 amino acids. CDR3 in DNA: TGTGCCAGCAGCCAGACGAGGGACAGGGGGCCAGATACGCAGTATTTT. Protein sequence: CASSQTRDRGPDTQYF.

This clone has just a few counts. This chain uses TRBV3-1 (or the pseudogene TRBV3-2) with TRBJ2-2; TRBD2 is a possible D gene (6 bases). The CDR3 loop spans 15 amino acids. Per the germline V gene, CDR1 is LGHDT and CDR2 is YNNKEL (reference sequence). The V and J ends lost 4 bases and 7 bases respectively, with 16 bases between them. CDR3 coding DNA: TGTGCCAGCAGCCTATACAGCGGGTCGGACGGGGAGCTGTTTTTT. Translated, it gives CASSLYSGSDGELFF.

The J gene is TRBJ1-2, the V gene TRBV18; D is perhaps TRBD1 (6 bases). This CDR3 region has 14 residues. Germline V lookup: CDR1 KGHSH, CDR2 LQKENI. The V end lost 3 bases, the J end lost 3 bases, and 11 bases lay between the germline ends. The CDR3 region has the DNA TGTGCCAGCTCACCCACGGGGGGCGACTATGGCTACACCTTC. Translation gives CASSPTGGDYGYTF. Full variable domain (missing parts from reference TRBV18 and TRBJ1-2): NAGVMQNPRHLVRRRGQEARLRCSPMKGHSHVYWYRQLPEEGLKFMVYLQKENIIDESGMPKERFSAEFPKEGPSILRIQQVVRGDSAAYFCASSPTGGDYGYTFGSGTRLTVV.

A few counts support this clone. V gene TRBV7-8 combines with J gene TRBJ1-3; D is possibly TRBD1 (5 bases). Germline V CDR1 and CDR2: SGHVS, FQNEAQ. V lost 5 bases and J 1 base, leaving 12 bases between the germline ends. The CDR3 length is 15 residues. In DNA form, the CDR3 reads TGTGCCAGCAGCCGAGACAGTATTTCTGGAAACACCATATATTTT. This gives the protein CASSRDSISGNTIYF.

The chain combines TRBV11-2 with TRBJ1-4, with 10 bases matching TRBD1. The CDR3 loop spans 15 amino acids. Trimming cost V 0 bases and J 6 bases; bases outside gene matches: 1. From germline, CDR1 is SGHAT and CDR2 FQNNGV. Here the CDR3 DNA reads TGTGCCAGCAGCTTAGATGGGACAGGGGATGAAAAACTGTTTTTT. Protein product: CASSLDGTGDEKLFF.

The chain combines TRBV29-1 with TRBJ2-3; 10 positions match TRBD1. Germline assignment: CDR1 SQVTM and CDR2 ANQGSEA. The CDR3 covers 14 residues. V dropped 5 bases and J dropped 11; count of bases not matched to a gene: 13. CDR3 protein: CSVHWDRGRTGQYF. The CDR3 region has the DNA TGCAGCGTTCATTGGGACAGGGGTCGCACAGGGCAGTATTTT.

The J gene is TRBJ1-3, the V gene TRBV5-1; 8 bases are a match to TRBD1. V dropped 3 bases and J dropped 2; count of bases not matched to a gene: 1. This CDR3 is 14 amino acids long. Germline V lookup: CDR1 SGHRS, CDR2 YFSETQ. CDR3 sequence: CASSSDRAGNTIYF. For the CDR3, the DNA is TGCGCCAGCAGCTCGGACAGGGCTGGAAACACCATATATTTT.

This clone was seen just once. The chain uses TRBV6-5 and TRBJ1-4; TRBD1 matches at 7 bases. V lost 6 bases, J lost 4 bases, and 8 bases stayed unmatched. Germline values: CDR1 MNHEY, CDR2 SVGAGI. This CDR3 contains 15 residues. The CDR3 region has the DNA TGTGCCAGCAGGAAAGGGACAGTCAGTAATGAAAAACTGTTTTTT. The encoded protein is CASRKGTVSNEKLFF.

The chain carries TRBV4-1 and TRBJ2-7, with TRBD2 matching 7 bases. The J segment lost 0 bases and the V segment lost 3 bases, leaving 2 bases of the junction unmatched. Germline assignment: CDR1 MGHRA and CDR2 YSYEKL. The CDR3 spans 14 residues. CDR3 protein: CASSHGGSSYEQYF. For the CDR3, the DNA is TGCGCCAGCAGCCACGGCGGGAGCTCCTACGAGCAGTACTTC.

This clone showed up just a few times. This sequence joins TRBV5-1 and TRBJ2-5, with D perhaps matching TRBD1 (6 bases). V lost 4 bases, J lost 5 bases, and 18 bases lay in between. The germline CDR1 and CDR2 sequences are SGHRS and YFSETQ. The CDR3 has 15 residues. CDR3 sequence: CASSRTRTVRETQYF. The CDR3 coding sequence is TGCGCCAGCAGCCGTACGAGGACAGTCCGGGAGACCCAGTACTTC.

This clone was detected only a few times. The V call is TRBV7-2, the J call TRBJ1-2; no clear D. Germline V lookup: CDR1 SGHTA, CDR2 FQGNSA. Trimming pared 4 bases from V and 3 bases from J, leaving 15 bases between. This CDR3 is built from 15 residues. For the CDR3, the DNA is TGTGCCAGCAGCTGGGCCCGGAGGCCCTACTATGGCTACACCTTC. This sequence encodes CASSWARRPYYGYTF. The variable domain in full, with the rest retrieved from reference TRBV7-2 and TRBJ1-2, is GAGVSQSPSNKVTEKGKDVELRCDPISGHTALYWYRQSLGQGLEFLIYFQGNSAPDKSGLPSDRFSAERTGGSVSTLTIQRTQQEDSAVYLCASSWARRPYYGYTFGSGTRLTVV.

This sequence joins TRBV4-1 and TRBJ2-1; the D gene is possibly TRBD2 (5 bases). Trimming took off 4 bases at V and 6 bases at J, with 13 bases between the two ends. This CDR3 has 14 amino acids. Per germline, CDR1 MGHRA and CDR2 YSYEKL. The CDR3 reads CASSPGIRGNEQFF. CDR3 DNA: TGCGCCAGCAGCCCGGGAATACGGGGCAATGAGCAGTTCTTC.

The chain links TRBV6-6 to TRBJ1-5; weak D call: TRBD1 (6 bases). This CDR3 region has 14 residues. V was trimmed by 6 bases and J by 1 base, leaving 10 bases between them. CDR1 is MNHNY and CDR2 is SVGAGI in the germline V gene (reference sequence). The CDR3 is CASRLQGSNQPQHF. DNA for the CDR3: TGTGCCAGCAGGCTGCAGGGGAGCAATCAGCCCCAGCATTTT.

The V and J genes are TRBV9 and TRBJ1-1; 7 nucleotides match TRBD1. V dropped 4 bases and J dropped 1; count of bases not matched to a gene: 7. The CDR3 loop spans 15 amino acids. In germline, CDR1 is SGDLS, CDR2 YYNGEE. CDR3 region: CASSKEGAGNTEAFF. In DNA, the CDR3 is TGTGCCAGCAGCAAGGAGGGGGCTGGGAACACTGAAGCTTTCTTT.

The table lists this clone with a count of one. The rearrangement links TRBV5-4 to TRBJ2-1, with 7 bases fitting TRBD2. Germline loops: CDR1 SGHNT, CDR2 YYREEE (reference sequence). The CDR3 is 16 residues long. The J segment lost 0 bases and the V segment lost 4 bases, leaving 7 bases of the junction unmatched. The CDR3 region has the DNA TGTGCCAGCAGCCCTCCTAGCGGAACCTCCTACAATGAGCAGTTCTTC. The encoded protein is CASSPPSGTSYNEQFF.

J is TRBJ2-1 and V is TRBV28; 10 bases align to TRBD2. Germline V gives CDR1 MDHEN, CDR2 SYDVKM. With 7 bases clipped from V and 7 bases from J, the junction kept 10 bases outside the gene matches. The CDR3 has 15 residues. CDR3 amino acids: CASIPVAGGVNEQFF. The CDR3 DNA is TGTGCCAGCATTCCGGTAGCGGGAGGTGTTAATGAGCAGTTCTTC.

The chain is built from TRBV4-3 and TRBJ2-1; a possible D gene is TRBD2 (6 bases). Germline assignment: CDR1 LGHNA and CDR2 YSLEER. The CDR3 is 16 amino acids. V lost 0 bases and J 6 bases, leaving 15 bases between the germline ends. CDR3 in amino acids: CASSQDHSGGSNEQFF. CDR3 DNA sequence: TGCGCCAGCAGCCAAGATCATAGCGGAGGGAGCAATGAGCAGTTCTTC.